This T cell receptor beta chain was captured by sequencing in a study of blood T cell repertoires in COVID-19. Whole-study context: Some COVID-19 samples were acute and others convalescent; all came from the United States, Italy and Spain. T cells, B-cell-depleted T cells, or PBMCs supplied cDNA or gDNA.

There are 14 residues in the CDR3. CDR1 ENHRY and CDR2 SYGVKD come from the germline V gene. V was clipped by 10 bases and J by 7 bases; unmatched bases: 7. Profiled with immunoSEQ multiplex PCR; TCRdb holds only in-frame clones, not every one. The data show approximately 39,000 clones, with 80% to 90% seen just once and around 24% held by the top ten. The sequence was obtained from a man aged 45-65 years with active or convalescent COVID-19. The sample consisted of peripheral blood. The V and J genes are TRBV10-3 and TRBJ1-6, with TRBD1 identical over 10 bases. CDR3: CATRQGAANSPLHF. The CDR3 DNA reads TGTGCCACCAGACAGGGGGCTGCGAATTCACCCCTCCACTTT.